This T cell receptor (beta chain) appears in the sequencing data of a study of early T cells in non-severe SARS-CoV-2 infection. One entry per CDR3 protein results from TCRdb running MiXCR on the 5' RACE reads. The sample gives about 40,000 distinct CDR3 sequences, 4.7% of which show up once; 4.8% is in the top ten. This clonotype was seen a handful of times. The CDR3 is made up of 14 amino acids. V lost 3 bases to trimming and J lost 4 bases, with 10 bases between them. The germline gives CDR1 SGHTA, CDR2 FQGNSA. Source material: whole blood. V usage is TRBV7-2 and J usage is TRBJ2-1; D may match TRBD1 or TRBD2 (5 bases each). The origin of this receptor is an adult who was a healthcare worker with PCR-confirmed SARS-CoV-2 infection or an uninfected control (not recorded which). The CDR3 is CASSFFGGYNEQFF. CDR3 DNA sequence: TGTGCCAGCAGCTTTTTTGGGGGATACAATGAGCAGTTCTTC.